Presented here are 13 T cell receptor beta chains from one specimen sequenced in a study of shared clonotypes between healthy human individuals. The naive CD8 subset, CD45RO-negative cells positively selected for CCR7, excluded terminally differentiated effector memory CD45RA+ cells. Some clones are missing from TCRdb's copy, which holds only in-frame ones; the method was immunoSEQ multiplex PCR. Counted here are under 2,000,000 clones, about 94% occurring once; the ten biggest clones make up 0.9% to 1.5%. Sequencing was performed on naive CD8+ T cells sorted from blood. Receptors originate from a man younger than 35 in good health.

This clone came up once. A read error may produce the germline difference seen at one junction end. The chain links TRBV4-2 to TRBJ1-5; no reliable D call. Germline CDR1 LGHNA, CDR2 YNFKEQ. This CDR3 has 13 amino acids. Here the CDR3 reads CASSEERGQPQHF. The CDR3 DNA sequence: TGTGCCAGCAGCGAAGAACGAGGTCAGCCCCAGCATTTT.

The chain recombines TRBV10-3 with TRBJ2-7, with 12 positions matching TRBD2. CDR3 length: 13 residues. V gave up 10 bases and J gave up 2 bases; unmatched junction bases: 3. Germline V CDR1 and CDR2: ENHRY, SYGVKD. The CDR3 is CATGLAGTYEQYF. The CDR3 nucleotides read TGTGCCACTGGACTAGCGGGAACCTACGAGCAGTACTTC.

The chain is built from TRBV11-2 and TRBJ2-5, with TRBD2 matching over 7 bases. The CDR3 has 13 amino acids. Germline CDR1 and CDR2: SGHAT and FQNNGV. Losses at the gene ends were 5 bases for V and 5 bases for J; bases not matched to a gene: 5. The CDR3: CASSIWGGETQYF. CDR3 in DNA: TGTGCCAGCAGCATCTGGGGGGGGGAGACCCAGTACTTC.

The rearrangement uses TRBV30 and TRBJ2-3; no reliable D call. This CDR3 spans 14 amino acids. V was clipped by 2 bases and J by 3 bases, with 12 bases between them. The germline CDR1 and CDR2 sequences are GTSNPN and SVGIG (reference sequence). The CDR3 sequence: CAWSLLVGTDTQYF. The CDR3, as DNA: TGTGCCTGGAGTCTACTGGTCGGGACAGATACGCAGTATTTT.

This clone was picked up one time. The V gene is TRBV7-2, the J gene TRBJ2-7; the D call may be TRBD1 or TRBD2 (5 bases each). V was shortened by 3 bases and J by 1 base, with 13 bases between the two germline ends. Germline V lookup: CDR1 SGHTA, CDR2 FQGNSA. The CDR3 length is 15 residues. The CDR3 DNA follows: TGTGCCAGCAGCTTCGCCCGGGACGGGTCCTACGAGCAGTACTTC. Translating it yields CASSFARDGSYEQYF. The full variable domain, with the rest looked up from reference TRBV7-2 and TRBJ2-7, is GAGVSQSPSNKVTEKGKDVELRCDPISGHTALYWYRQSLGQGLEFLIYFQGNSAPDKSGLPSDRFSAERTGGSVSTLTIQRTQQEDSAVYLCASSFARDGSYEQYFGPGTRLTVT.

The gene calls are TRBV4-1 and TRBJ2-7; unclear D gene. The CDR3 contains 13 residues. V lost 2 bases and J 3 bases, leaving 8 bases between the germline ends. The germline CDR1 and CDR2 sequences are MGHRA and YSYEKL. CDR3 coding DNA: TGCGCCAGCAGCCAACAACAGAACTACGAGCAGTACTTC. Its translation: CASSQQQNYEQYF.

The chain links TRBV27 to TRBJ1-1; D might be TRBD1 (5 bases). This CDR3 contains 14 residues. CDR1 and CDR2 (germline): MNHEY, SMNVEV (reference sequence). Trimming left V 9 bases short and J 0 bases short, with 14 bases between. CDR3 sequence: CASGPGRMNTEAFF. In nucleotides, the CDR3 is TGTGCCAGTGGCCCGGGACGGATGAACACTGAAGCTTTCTTT.

The V gene is TRBV2, the J gene TRBJ1-1, with D tentatively TRBD1 (6 bases). The length of the CDR3 is 14 residues. Deletions cut 7 bases from V and 0 bases from J, with 12 bases between. Per germline, CDR1 SNHLY and CDR2 FYNNEI. The CDR3 DNA reads as TGTGCCAGCATCCCGGGACACCTGAACACTGAAGCTTTCTTT. Translation: CASIPGHLNTEAFF.

This clone appeared a single time. The CDR3 DNA reads as TGTGCCAGTAGTGCCTCGATGGGGAATTCTAACTATGGCTACACCTTC. Residues: CASSASMGNSNYGYTF. This chain uses TRBV19 with TRBJ1-2; D unresolved. CDR3 length: 16 residues. Germline V gene data show CDR1 as LNHDA and CDR2 as SQIVND (reference sequence). The V and J ends lost 5 bases and 0 bases respectively, with 16 bases between them.

This chain joins TRBV7-9 and TRBJ2-3; TRBD2 matches at 10 bases. This CDR3 comprises 15 residues. Trimming removed 4 bases from V and 5 bases from J; junction bases left unmatched: 6. Germline CDR1 and CDR2: SEHNR and FQNEAQ (reference sequence). CDR3 residues: CASSSSGRLKDTQYF. Written as DNA, the CDR3 is TGTGCCAGCAGCTCTAGCGGGAGATTAAAAGATACGCAGTATTTT.

Concerning this clone itself: A much larger clone is a single base away; this may be a read error. Distinct nucleotide sequences in the sample also encode this CDR3. The chain uses TRBV6-5 and TRBJ2-7; 11 positions match TRBD1. V dropped 5 bases and J dropped 3; count of bases not matched to a gene: 3. Germline V CDR1 and CDR2: MNHEY, SVGAGI. The CDR3 sequence is 14 residues long. The CDR3 here is CASSAGTGGYEQYF. Here the CDR3 DNA reads TGTGCCAGCAGTGCCGGGACAGGGGGCTACGAGCAGTACTTC.

The V call is TRBV28, the J call TRBJ1-1; D perhaps matches TRBD1 (6 bases). The germline V gene has CDR1 MDHEN and CDR2 SYDVKM. The CDR3 is 18 amino acids. Trimming removed 7 bases at V and 0 bases at J, with 24 bases between. CDR3 amino acids: CASTPRGGRILMNTEAFF. Here the CDR3 DNA reads TGTGCCAGCACCCCTAGGGGGGGACGGATTTTAATGAACACTGAAGCTTTCTTT.

The J gene is TRBJ2-3, the V gene TRBV25-1; 8 bases map to TRBD2. The CDR3 covers 16 residues. Germline V gene sequence: CDR1 MGHDK, CDR2 SYGVNS. V gave up 1 base and J gave up 2 bases; unmatched junction bases: 5. The CDR3 region is CASSEWIAGLTDTQYF. CDR3 sequence (DNA): TGTGCCAGCAGTGAATGGATAGCGGGACTCACAGATACGCAGTATTTT. Variable domain in full (rest from reference TRBV25-1 and TRBJ2-3): EADIYQTPRYLVIGTGKKITLECSQTMGHDKMYWYQQDPGMELHLIHYSYGVNSTEKGDLSSESTVSRIRTEHFPLTLESARPSHTSQYLCASSEWIAGLTDTQYFGPGTRLTVL.